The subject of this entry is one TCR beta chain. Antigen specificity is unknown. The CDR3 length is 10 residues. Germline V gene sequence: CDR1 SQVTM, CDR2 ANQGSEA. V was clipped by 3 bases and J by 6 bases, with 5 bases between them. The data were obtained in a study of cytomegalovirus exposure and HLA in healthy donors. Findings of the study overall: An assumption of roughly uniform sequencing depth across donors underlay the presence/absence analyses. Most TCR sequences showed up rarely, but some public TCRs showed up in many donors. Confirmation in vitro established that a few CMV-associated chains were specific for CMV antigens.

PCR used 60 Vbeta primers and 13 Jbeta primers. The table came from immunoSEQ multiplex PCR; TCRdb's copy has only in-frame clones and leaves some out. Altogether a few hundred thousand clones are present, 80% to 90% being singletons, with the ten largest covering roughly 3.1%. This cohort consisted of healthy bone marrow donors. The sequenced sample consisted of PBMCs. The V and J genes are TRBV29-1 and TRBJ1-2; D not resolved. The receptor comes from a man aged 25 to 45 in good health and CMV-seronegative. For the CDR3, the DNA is TGCAGCGTTGACTCCGATGGCTACACCTTC. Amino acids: CSVDSDGYTF.